This T cell receptor (beta chain) was identified in a study of shared clonotypes between healthy human individuals. Study-level results: What rarefaction showed was incomplete sorted-subset sequencing despite large depth. Clonotypes which were not shared had lower generation probabilities than clonotypes that all four donors shared. Sequencing depth was expected to affect clonotype sharing among donors.

CDR1 SEHNR and CDR2 FQNEAQ come from the germline V gene (reference sequence). CDR3 length: 15 residues. The trim removed 5 bases at V and 6 bases at J, leaving 10 bases unmatched. With respect to this clone: The antigen remains undetermined.

The investigators split CD4+ cells into a CD45RA+ naive subset and a CD45RA-negative memory subset. Assay: immunoSEQ multiplex PCR; the TCRdb copy retains only in-frame clones and omits some. The table includes over a million clones, roughly 96% detected once. J is TRBJ2-1 and V is TRBV7-9, with 7 bases fitting TRBD2. The sequence was obtained from a man aged 25 to 40 in good health. The sequenced sample consisted of naive CD4+ T cells sorted from blood. Subset of the sample: CD45RA+ positively selected. Written as DNA, the CDR3 is TGTGCCAGCAGCCCAGGGAGGGCCAGGATCAATGAGCAGTTCTTC. Its protein is CASSPGRARINEQFF.